The 23 T cell receptor beta chains below all came from one sample that was sequenced in a study of CXCR3-negative and CXCR3-positive naive CD8 T cells (dated 2019 in TCRdb). Sequencing used a NextSeq 550. The Human TCR Profiling Kit (MiLaboratory) was used to make UMI-labeled 5' RACE TRB cDNA libraries. TCRdb reanalyzed the reads, keeping one entry per CDR3 protein sequence and omitting DNA. The sample's table lists a count of about 43,000 distinct CDR3 sequences. The top ten constitute 14% to 15% of the sample. Sequencing input: memory CD8+ T cells from blood. The sample's cell subset or site, from its label and the paper: conventional CD8+ memory T cells (TMEM), sorted as controls. The source of these receptors is a human donor in good health. Some clones in this sample may be carry-over from other donors' samples.

The chain recombines TRBV6-6 with TRBJ2-3. Germline CDR1 is MNHNY and CDR2 is SVGAGI (reference sequence). This CDR3 region has 15 residues. The CDR3 loop is CASSYTGTSTDTQYF.

The chain combines TRBV12-3 or TRBV12-4 with TRBJ2-1. The CDR3 length is 11 residues. CDR3 loop: CASSLLNEQFF.

This sequence joins TRBV10-3 and TRBJ1-1. The CDR3 loop spans 11 amino acids. The germline CDR1 and CDR2 sequences are ENHRY and SYGVKD. CDR3 loop: CAIREGTEAFF.

The rearrangement uses TRBV28 and TRBJ1-6; TCRdb outputs TRBD1, but without DNA this stays unchecked. Germline V gives CDR1 MDHEN, CDR2 SYDVKM. The CDR3 loop spans 15 amino acids. The CDR3 loop is CASSSGTGDNSPLHF.

The V call is TRBV6-2 or TRBV6-3, the J call TRBJ2-1; TCRdb lists TRBD2, though no DNA is available to test this call. Germline V CDR1 and CDR2: MNHEY, SVGEGT. The CDR3 spans 16 residues. The CDR3 region is CASSPLAGGSYNEQFF.

This chain uses TRBV20-1 with TRBJ2-2; the TRBD2 assignment by TCRdb is unverifiable without DNA. From germline, CDR1 is DFQATT and CDR2 SNEGSKA (reference sequence). CDR3 length: 16 residues. The CDR3 loop is CSARDSGRENVGELFF.

V gene TRBV15 combines with J gene TRBJ1-5. CDR1 LNHNV and CDR2 YYDKDF come from the germline V gene (reference sequence). The CDR3 contains 14 residues. The CDR3 here is CATGVGRSNQPQHF.

J is TRBJ2-1 and V is TRBV29-1; with no DNA, the TCRdb D assignment of TRBD1 cannot be verified. Germline V lookup: CDR1 SQVTM, CDR2 ANQGSEA. This CDR3 is built from 17 residues. CDR3 protein: CSVEDGGGWSSYNEQFF.

The rearrangement links TRBV20-1 to TRBJ2-1; the TRBD2 assignment by TCRdb is unverifiable without DNA. The CDR3 has 15 residues. Germline V gene sequence: CDR1 DFQATT, CDR2 SNEGSKA (reference sequence). This chain's CDR3 is CSARPTSGDYNEQFF.

The chain is built from TRBV19 and TRBJ1-6. CDR1 and CDR2 from the germline V gene are LNHDA and SQIVND (reference sequence). CDR3 length: 13 residues. This CDR3 reads CASSTGGNSPLHF.

The gene calls are TRBV11-2 and TRBJ2-7; the D call of TRBD2 rests on TCRdb alone, since no DNA is present to check it. CDR3 length equals 15 residues. Germline values: CDR1 SGHAT, CDR2 FQNNGV. This CDR3 is CASSDSRELRDEQYF.

The chain links TRBV25-1 to TRBJ2-1; TCRdb outputs TRBD1, but without DNA this stays unchecked. The CDR3 totals 15 residues. In germline, CDR1 is MGHDK, CDR2 SYGVNS. Here the CDR3 reads CASSEFGGRYNEQFF.

The genes are TRBV27 and TRBJ2-4; TCRdb's D call of TRBD1 is untestable without DNA. CDR3 size: 14 residues. The germline V gene has CDR1 MNHEY and CDR2 SMNVEV (reference sequence). Here the CDR3 reads CASSQGDSQNIQYF.

The rearrangement uses TRBV18 and TRBJ2-7. CDR1 is KGHSH and CDR2 is LQKENI in the germline V gene. The CDR3 consists of 12 residues. The CDR3 protein is CASSTEAYEQYF.

This chain joins TRBV11-2 and TRBJ2-1; TCRdb outputs TRBD2, but without DNA this stays unchecked. This CDR3 is built from 15 residues. In germline, CDR1 is SGHAT, CDR2 FQNNGV. The CDR3 sequence is CASSPLAGGVGEQFF.

The V gene is TRBV7-9, the J gene TRBJ2-7; the D call from TCRdb, TRBD1, cannot be confirmed without DNA. This CDR3 region has 15 residues. CDR1 and CDR2 (germline): SEHNR, FQNEAQ (reference sequence). CDR3 sequence: CASSFPGREVYEQYF.

V usage is TRBV28 and J usage is TRBJ2-7; TCRdb reports TRBD2, a call that lacks DNA to check it against. Germline CDR1 is MDHEN and CDR2 is SYDVKM. This CDR3 has 16 residues. The CDR3 protein is CASSPRAGGGAYEQYF.

This sequence joins TRBV29-1 and TRBJ1-1. Per the germline V gene, CDR1 is SQVTM and CDR2 is ANQGSEA. The CDR3 has 11 amino acids. CDR3 in amino acids: CSVELGTEAFF.

V gene TRBV29-1 combines with J gene TRBJ1-1; TCRdb selects TRBD1, and the lack of DNA leaves this call unchecked. Germline V lookup: CDR1 SQVTM, CDR2 ANQGSEA. The CDR3 length is 13 residues. The CDR3 protein is CSVLGVMNTEAFF. The variable domain in full, completed from reference TRBV29-1 and TRBJ1-1, reads SAVISQKPSRDICQRGTSLTIQCQVDSQVTMMFWYRQQPGQSLTLIATANQGSEATYESGFVIDKFPISRPNLTFSTLTVSNMSPEDSSIYLCSVLGVMNTEAFFGQGTRLTVV.

The chain uses TRBV6-5 and TRBJ2-5; TCRdb outputs TRBD2, but without DNA this stays unchecked. The CDR3 spans 14 residues. The germline V gene encodes CDR1 MNHEY and CDR2 SVGAGI. CDR3: CASSLLAGEETQYF.

This chain links TRBV5-6 with TRBJ2-1; TCRdb's D call, TRBD1, is unchecked because there is no DNA. The CDR3 extends over 13 amino acids. CDR1 is SGHDT and CDR2 is YYEEEE in the germline V gene. The CDR3 region is CASSTDRHNEQFF. The variable domain in full, completed from reference TRBV5-6 and TRBJ2-1, reads DAGVTQSPTHLIKTRGQQVTLRCSPKSGHDTVSWYQQALGQGPQFIFQYYEEEERQRGNFPDRFSGHQFPNYSSELNVNALLLGDSALYLCASSTDRHNEQFFGPGTRLTVL.

V gene TRBV29-1 combines with J gene TRBJ2-7. CDR1 is SQVTM and CDR2 is ANQGSEA in the germline V gene. The CDR3 runs to 13 residues. CDR3: CSVVETVTYEQYF.

The chain uses TRBV20-1 and TRBJ2-7; TCRdb selects TRBD2, and the lack of DNA leaves this call unchecked. CDR3 length: 13 residues. The V gene's germline CDR1 is DFQATT and CDR2 SNEGSKA (reference sequence). The CDR3 reads CSARGTRAYEQYF.